This passage covers 20 T cell receptor beta chains from one sample sequenced in a study of blood T cell repertoires in COVID-19. Assay used: immunoSEQ multiplex PCR; TCRdb lists only in-frame clones, some missing. The table has around 200,000 clones, roughly 80% seen once. Sequenced sample: peripheral blood. Receptors were obtained from a woman in her thirties or forties with acute or convalescent COVID-19.

A few counts support this clone. This chain links TRBV5-8 with TRBJ2-7, with 7 positions matching TRBD1. Germline CDR1 SGHTS, CDR2 YDEGEE. CDR3 length: 16 amino acids. V was pared by 4 bases and J by 2 bases, with 12 bases of the junction left unmatched. The CDR3 here is CASSPYVRQGTYEQYF. DNA for the CDR3: TGTGCCAGCAGCCCCTATGTGAGACAGGGAACCTACGAGCAGTACTTC.

The chain recombines TRBV27 with TRBJ1-2; no reliable D call. The V end was cut by 4 bases, the J end by 7 bases, with 16 bases between. This CDR3 comprises 14 residues. Germline values: CDR1 MNHEY, CDR2 SMNVEV (reference sequence). CDR3 loop: CASSSRGGLIGYTF. CDR3 nucleotides: TGTGCCAGCAGTTCCCGGGGAGGGCTCATTGGCTACACCTTC.

V usage is TRBV6-5 and J usage is TRBJ2-6, with D possibly being TRBD2 (7 bases). CDR3 length equals 15 residues. V was trimmed by 8 bases and J by 2 bases, leaving 13 bases between them. From germline, CDR1 is MNHEY and CDR2 SVGAGI. The CDR3 protein is CASGGGGTGANVLTF. The CDR3 nucleotides are TGTGCCAGCGGGGGAGGGGGAACTGGGGCCAACGTCCTGACTTTC.

J is TRBJ2-7 and V is TRBV6-5; a weak D match, TRBD1 (6 bases). The V gene lost 6 bases and the J gene lost 0 bases, with 12 bases spanning the gap. This CDR3 is built from 14 residues. Germline V gene data show CDR1 as MNHEY and CDR2 as SVGAGI. CDR3 loop: CASSRGISSYEQYF. For the CDR3, the DNA is TGTGCCAGCAGCAGGGGAATTAGCTCCTACGAGCAGTACTTC.

The V and J genes are TRBV10-3 and TRBJ2-5, with D perhaps TRBD1 (5 bases). V was shortened by 6 bases and J by 2 bases, with 10 bases between the two germline ends. Looked up from germline, CDR1 is ENHRY and CDR2 is SYGVKD. The CDR3 has 13 residues. The chain's CDR3 is CAISDSIQETQYF. The CDR3 nucleotides read TGTGCCATCAGCGACAGTATACAAGAGACCCAGTACTTC.

CDR3 region: CASSMGGGYSNQPQHF. The CDR3 region has the DNA TGTGCCAGTAGTATGGGGGGAGGATATAGCAATCAGCCCCAGCATTTT. The rearrangement links TRBV19 to TRBJ1-5, with TRBD1 as a possible D gene (5 bases). V lost 3 bases to trimming and J lost 0 bases, with 12 bases between them. The CDR3 spans 16 residues. The germline V gene encodes CDR1 LNHDA and CDR2 SQIVND (reference sequence).

This sequence joins TRBV5-4 and TRBJ2-6; tentatively, D is TRBD1 (5 bases). This CDR3 region has 18 residues. Trimming removed 1 base from V and 3 bases from J, with 17 bases in between. CDR1 is SGHNT and CDR2 is YYREEE in the germline V gene (reference sequence). CDR3 coding DNA: TGTGCCAGCAGCTTGACCGGACAAGGCCGGATTGGGGCCAACGTCCTGACTTTC. Residues: CASSLTGQGRIGANVLTF. The complete variable domain, with remaining parts taken from reference TRBV5-4 and TRBJ2-6, reads ETGVTQSPTHLIKTRGQQVTLRCSSQSGHNTVSWYQQALGQGPQFIFQYYREEENGRGNFPPRFSGLQFPNYSSELNVNALELDDSALYLCASSLTGQGRIGANVLTFGAGSRLTVL.

The chain is built from TRBV3-1 (or the pseudogene TRBV3-2) and TRBJ1-3, with 7 positions matching TRBD1. V was clipped by 4 bases and J by 0 bases; unmatched bases: 12. This CDR3 spans 18 amino acids. Germline CDR1 is LGHDT and CDR2 is YNNKEL (reference sequence). In nucleotides, the CDR3 is TGTGCCAGCAGCCCCGTCCCGGGACAGCCTTCCTCTGGAAACACCATATATTTT. Translation: CASSPVPGQPSSGNTIYF.

The rearrangement joins TRBV15 to TRBJ2-5, with 10 positions matching TRBD1. V shed 6 bases and J 2 bases; nucleotides not matched to a gene: 6. The germline V gene has CDR1 LNHNV and CDR2 YYDKDF (reference sequence). This CDR3 has 15 residues. The CDR3 nucleotides are TGTGCCACCAGTCCGGGACAGGGGAATCAAGAGACCCAGTACTTC. The encoded protein is CATSPGQGNQETQYF.

The chain employs TRBV9 and TRBJ1-1; no reliable D call. Per the germline V gene, CDR1 is SGDLS and CDR2 is YYNGEE. The CDR3 loop spans 14 amino acids. Trimming pared 4 bases from V and 8 bases from J, leaving 18 bases between. CDR3 nucleotide sequence: TGTGCCAGCAGCTCGGGAGGCGGGGTAACAGAAGCTTTCTTT. Translation: CASSSGGGVTEAFF.

The chain is built from TRBV30 and TRBJ2-7; tentative D call: TRBD2 (7 bases). With 8 bases removed from V and 8 bases from J, the gap between germline ends came to 16 bases. CDR3 size: 11 residues. CDR1 GTSNPN and CDR2 SVGIG come from the germline V gene (reference sequence). The chain's CDR3 is CAGRGALQQYF. The CDR3, as DNA: TGTGCCGGCCGGGGGGCGCTTCAGCAGTACTTC.

This clone showed up just a few times. This chain uses TRBV6-5 with TRBJ1-6, with D maybe TRBD1 (6 bases). This CDR3 spans 15 amino acids. Germline V lookup: CDR1 MNHEY, CDR2 SVGAGI. The V and J ends lost 6 bases and 9 bases respectively, with 18 bases between them. Written as DNA, the CDR3 is TGTGCCAGCAGGGGGGCGTGGGGGAGTAGTTCACCCCTCCACTTT. Translated, it gives CASRGAWGSSSPLHF.

This clone showed up just once. The chain recombines TRBV7-2 with TRBJ2-7; 9 bases are shared with TRBD1. The CDR3 is made up of 15 amino acids. The V and J ends lost 5 bases and 1 base, in that order; junction bases with no gene match: 6. Looked up from germline, CDR1 is SGHTA and CDR2 is FQGNSA. CDR3 protein: CASSPGQGISYEQYF. In nucleotides, the CDR3 is TGTGCCAGCAGCCCGGGACAGGGTATATCCTACGAGCAGTACTTC.

The chain links TRBV5-1 to TRBJ1-1; TRBD1 is a possible D gene (5 bases). CDR1 SGHRS and CDR2 YFSETQ come from the germline V gene. The CDR3 covers 15 residues. V lost 4 bases and J lost 0, with 13 bases in between. CDR3 protein: CASSLGGNLNTEAFF. For the CDR3, the DNA is TGCGCCAGCAGCCTCGGGGGGAACTTGAACACTGAAGCTTTCTTT. Variable domain in full (rest from reference TRBV5-1 and TRBJ1-1): KAGVTQTPRYLIKTRGQQVTLSCSPISGHRSVSWYQQTPGQGLQFLFEYFSETQRNKGNFPGRFSGRQFSNSRSEMNVSTLELGDSALYLCASSLGGNLNTEAFFGQGTRLTVV.

The chain has TRBV5-6 and TRBJ1-2, with 7 bases fitting TRBD1. V dropped 4 bases and J dropped 8; count of bases not matched to a gene: 14. Germline lookup yields CDR1 SGHDT and CDR2 YYEEEE. The CDR3 totals 15 residues. CDR3: CASSVGTVWGQGYTF. The CDR3 bases are TGTGCCAGCAGCGTGGGGACAGTATGGGGTCAGGGCTACACCTTC.

V usage is TRBV12-3 or TRBV12-4 and J usage is TRBJ2-1; tentatively, D is TRBD1 (6 bases). The germline V and J ends were trimmed by 6 bases and 10 bases, with 10 bases remaining between them. The length of the CDR3 is 11 residues. This CDR3 reads CASRIDREQFF. DNA of the CDR3: TGTGCCAGCAGGATCGACAGGGAGCAGTTCTTC.

The chain uses TRBV4-1 and TRBJ2-7, with a tentative D call TRBD2 (6 bases). The ends were cut back, 2 bases at V and 0 bases at J, with 26 bases in the middle. Germline V gene lookup returns CDR1 MGHRA and CDR2 YSYEKL. CDR3 length equals 20 residues. The CDR3: CASSQNDAGLTDYLSYEQYF. The CDR3 DNA reads TGCGCCAGCAGCCAAAATGACGCCGGTCTGACGGACTACCTCTCCTACGAGCAGTACTTC.

The gene calls are TRBV3-1 (or the pseudogene TRBV3-2) and TRBJ1-3; TRBD1 might be the D (5 bases). The CDR3 runs to 13 residues. V was pared by 10 bases and J by 3 bases, with 13 bases between. Germline loops: CDR1 LGHDT, CDR2 YNNKEL (reference sequence). The CDR3 bases are TGTGCCACTCAGGGATTGGGTGGAAACACCATATATTTT. It translates to CATQGLGGNTIYF.

V and J are TRBV4-1 and TRBJ1-5; possibly TRBD1 for D (6 bases). Trimming removed 11 bases from V and 5 bases from J, with 19 bases in between. The CDR3 runs 14 residues. Germline V gene data show CDR1 as MGHRA and CDR2 as YSYEKL. The CDR3 region is CADRGGGVYQPQHF. CDR3 sequence (DNA): TGCGCCGACCGAGGGGGGGGAGTCTATCAGCCCCAGCATTTT.

This rearrangement joins TRBV4-2 to TRBJ1-4, with 11 positions matching TRBD1. Germline-derived CDR1 and CDR2 are LGHNA and YNFKEQ. The CDR3 is 17 residues long. V lost 2 bases, J lost 5 bases, and 7 bases stayed unmatched. CDR3 bases: TGTGCCAGCAGCCAACCAACCGGGACAGGGGGGAATGAAAAACTGTTTTTT. Translated, it gives CASSQPTGTGGNEKLFF.